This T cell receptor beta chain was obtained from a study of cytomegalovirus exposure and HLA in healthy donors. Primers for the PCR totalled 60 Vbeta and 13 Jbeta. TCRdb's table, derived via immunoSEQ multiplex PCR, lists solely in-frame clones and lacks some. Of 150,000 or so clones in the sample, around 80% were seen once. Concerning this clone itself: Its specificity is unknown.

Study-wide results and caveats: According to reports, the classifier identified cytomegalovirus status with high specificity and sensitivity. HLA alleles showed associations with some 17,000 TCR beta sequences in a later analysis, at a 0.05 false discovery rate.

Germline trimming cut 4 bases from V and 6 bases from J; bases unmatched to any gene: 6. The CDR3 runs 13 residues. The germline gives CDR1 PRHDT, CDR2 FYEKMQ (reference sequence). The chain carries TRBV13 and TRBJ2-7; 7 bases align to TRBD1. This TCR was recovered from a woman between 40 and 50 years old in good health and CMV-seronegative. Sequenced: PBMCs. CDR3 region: CASSYPQGFEQYF. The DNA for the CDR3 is TGTGCCAGCAGCTACCCACAGGGGTTCGAGCAGTACTTC. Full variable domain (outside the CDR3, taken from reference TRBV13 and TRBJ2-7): AAGVIQSPRHLIKEKRETATLKCYPIPRHDTVYWYQQGPGQDPQFLISFYEKMQSDKGSIPDRFSAQQFSDYHSELNMSSLELGDSALYFCASSYPQGFEQYFGPGTRLTVT.